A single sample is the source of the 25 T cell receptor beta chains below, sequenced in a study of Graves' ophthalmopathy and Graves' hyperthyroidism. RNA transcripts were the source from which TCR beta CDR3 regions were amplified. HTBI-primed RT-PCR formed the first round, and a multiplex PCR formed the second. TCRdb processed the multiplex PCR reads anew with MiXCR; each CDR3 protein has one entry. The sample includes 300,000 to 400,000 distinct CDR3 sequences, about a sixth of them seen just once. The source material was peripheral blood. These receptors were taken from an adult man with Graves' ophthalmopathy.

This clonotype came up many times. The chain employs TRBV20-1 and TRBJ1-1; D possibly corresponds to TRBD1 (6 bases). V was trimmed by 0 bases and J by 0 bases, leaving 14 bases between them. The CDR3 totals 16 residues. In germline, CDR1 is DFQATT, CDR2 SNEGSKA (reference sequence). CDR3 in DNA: TGCAGTGCTAGAGATCCGGGCCGGGACATGAACACTGAAGCTTTCTTT. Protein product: CSARDPGRDMNTEAFF.

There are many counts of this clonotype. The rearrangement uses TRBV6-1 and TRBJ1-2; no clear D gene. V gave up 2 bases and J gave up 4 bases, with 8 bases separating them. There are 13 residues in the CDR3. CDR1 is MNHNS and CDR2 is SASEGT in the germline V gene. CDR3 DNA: TGTGCCAGCAGTGAAATACACCTCTATGGCTACACCTTC. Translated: CASSEIHLYGYTF.

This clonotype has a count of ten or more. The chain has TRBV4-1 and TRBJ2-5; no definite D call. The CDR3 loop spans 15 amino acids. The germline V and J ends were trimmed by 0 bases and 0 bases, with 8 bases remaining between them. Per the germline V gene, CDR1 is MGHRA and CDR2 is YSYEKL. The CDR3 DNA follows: TGCGCCAGCAGCCAAGAACAGATGTACCAAGAGACCCAGTACTTC. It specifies CASSQEQMYQETQYF.

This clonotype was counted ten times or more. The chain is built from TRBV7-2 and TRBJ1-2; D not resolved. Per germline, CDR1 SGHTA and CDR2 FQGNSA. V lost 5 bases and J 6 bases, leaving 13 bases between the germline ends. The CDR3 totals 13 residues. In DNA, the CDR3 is TGTGCCAGCAGCCCCTGGACGGCAGATGGCTACACCTTC. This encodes CASSPWTADGYTF.

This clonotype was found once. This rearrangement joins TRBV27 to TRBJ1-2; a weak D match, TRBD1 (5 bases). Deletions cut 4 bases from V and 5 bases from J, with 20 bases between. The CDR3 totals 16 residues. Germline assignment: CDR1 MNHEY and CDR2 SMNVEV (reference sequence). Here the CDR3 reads CASSSRWGGLLYGYTF. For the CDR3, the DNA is TGTGCCAGCAGTTCAAGGTGGGGCGGTCTATTATATGGCTACACCTTC.

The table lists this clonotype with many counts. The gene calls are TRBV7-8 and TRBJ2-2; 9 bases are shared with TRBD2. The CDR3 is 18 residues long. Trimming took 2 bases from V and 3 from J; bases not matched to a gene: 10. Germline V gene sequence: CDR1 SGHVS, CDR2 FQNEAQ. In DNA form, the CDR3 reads TGTGCCAGCAGCTTACGAGTGGGGCTAGCGGGACACACCGGGGAGCTGTTTTTT. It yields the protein CASSLRVGLAGHTGELFF.

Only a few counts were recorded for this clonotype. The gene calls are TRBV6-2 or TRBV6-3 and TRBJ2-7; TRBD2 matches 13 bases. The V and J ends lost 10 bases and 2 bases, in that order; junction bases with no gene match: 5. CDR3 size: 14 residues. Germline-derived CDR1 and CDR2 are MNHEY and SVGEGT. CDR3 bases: TGTGCCACCCGAGGACTAGCGGGAGCCTACGAGCAGTACTTC. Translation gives CATRGLAGAYEQYF.

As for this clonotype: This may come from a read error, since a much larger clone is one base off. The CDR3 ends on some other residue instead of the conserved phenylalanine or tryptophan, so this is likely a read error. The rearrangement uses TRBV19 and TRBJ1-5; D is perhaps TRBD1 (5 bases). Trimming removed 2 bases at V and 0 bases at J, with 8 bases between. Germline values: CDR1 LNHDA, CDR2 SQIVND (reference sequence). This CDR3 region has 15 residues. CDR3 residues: CASSISRDSNQPQHL. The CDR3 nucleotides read TGTGCCAGTAGTATATCCAGGGATAGCAATCAGCCCCAGCATCTT.

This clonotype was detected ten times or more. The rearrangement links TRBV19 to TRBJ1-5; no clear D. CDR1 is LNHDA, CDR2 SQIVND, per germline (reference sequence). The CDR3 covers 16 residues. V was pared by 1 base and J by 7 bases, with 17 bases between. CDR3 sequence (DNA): TGTGCCAGTAGTATAGCGGTGGGCCTCCCCCAGCAGCCCCAGCATTTT. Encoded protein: CASSIAVGLPQQPQHF.

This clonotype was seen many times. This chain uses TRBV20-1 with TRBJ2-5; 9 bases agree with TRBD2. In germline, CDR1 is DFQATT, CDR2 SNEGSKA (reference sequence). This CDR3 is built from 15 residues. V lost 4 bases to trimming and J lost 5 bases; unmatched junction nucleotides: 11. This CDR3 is CSANSGGDSEETQYF. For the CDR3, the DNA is TGCAGTGCTAATAGCGGGGGAGATTCGGAGGAGACCCAGTACTTC.

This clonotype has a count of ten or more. The CDR3 DNA follows: TGTGCCAGCACCCTCCGTGCAGCCGAGAACACTGAAGCTTTCTTT. Translating it yields CASTLRAAENTEAFF. The rearrangement joins TRBV12-3 or TRBV12-4 to TRBJ1-1; D remains unclear. V was cut by 7 bases and J by 1 base, with 16 bases left in between. The CDR3 runs to 15 residues.

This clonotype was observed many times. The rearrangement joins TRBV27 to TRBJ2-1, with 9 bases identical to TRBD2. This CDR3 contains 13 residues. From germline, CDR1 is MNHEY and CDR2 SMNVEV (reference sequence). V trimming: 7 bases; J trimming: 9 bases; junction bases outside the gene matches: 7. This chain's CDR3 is CASIGGGVGEQFF. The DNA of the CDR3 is TGTGCCAGCATTGGCGGGGGGGTGGGTGAGCAGTTCTTC.

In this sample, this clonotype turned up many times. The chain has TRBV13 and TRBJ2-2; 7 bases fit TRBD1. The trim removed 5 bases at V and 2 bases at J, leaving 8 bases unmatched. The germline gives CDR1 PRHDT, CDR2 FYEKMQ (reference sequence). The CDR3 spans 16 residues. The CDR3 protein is CASSAGTATNTGELFF. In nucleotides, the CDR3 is TGTGCCAGCAGCGCCGGGACAGCGACTAACACCGGGGAGCTGTTTTTT.

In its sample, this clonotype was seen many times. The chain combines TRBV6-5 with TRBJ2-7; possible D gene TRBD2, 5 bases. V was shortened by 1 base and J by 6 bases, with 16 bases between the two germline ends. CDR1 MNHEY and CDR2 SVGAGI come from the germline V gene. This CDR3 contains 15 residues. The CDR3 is CASSYWDRDYSEQYF. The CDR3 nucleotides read TGTGCCAGCAGTTACTGGGATCGGGATTACTCCGAGCAGTACTTC.

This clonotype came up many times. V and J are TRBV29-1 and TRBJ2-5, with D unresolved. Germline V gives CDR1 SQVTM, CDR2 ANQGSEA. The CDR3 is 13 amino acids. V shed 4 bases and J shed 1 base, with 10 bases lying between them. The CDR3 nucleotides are TGCAGCGTTGCACAGAGCTCCCAAGAGACCCAGTACTTC. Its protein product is CSVAQSSQETQYF.

The CDR3 protein is CASSLTGAVYGYTF. In DNA form, the CDR3 reads TGTGCCAGCAGCTTAACGGGGGCAGTATATGGCTACACCTTC. The genes are TRBV7-2 and TRBJ1-2, with a tentative D call TRBD1 (6 bases). Germline V gene data show CDR1 as SGHTA and CDR2 as FQGNSA. The CDR3 totals 14 residues. With 2 bases removed from V and 5 bases from J, the gap between germline ends came to 12 bases.

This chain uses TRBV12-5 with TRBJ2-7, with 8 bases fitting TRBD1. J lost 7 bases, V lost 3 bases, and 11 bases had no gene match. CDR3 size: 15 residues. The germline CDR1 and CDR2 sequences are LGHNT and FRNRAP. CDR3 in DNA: TGTGCTAGTGGTTTAGAGAGGCAGGGGGCGCGTGAGCAGTACTTC. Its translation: CASGLERQGAREQYF.

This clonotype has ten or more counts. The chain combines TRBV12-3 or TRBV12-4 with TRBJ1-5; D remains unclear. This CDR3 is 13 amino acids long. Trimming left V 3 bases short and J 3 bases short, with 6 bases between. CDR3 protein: CASSLMANQPQHF. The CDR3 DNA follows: TGTGCCAGCAGTTTGATGGCCAATCAGCCCCAGCATTTT.

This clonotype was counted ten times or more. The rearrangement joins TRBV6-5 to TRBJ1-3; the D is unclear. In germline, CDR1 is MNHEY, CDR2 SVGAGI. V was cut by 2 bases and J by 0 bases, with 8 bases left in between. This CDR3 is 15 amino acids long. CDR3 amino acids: CASSYQESSGNTIYF. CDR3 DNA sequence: TGTGCCAGCAGTTACCAGGAGAGCTCTGGAAACACCATATATTTT.

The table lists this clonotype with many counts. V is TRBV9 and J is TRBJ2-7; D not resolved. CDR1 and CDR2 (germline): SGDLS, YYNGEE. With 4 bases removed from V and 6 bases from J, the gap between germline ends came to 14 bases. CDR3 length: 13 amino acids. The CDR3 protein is CASSFRLGSEQYF. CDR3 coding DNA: TGTGCCAGCAGCTTCCGCTTAGGGTCCGAGCAGTACTTC.

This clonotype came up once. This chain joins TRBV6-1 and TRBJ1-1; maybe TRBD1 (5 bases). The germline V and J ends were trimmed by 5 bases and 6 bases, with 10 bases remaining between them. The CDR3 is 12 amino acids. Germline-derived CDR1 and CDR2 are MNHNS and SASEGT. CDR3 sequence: CASSRGTAEAFF. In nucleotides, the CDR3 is TGTGCCAGCAGTCGGGGGACCGCTGAAGCTTTCTTT.

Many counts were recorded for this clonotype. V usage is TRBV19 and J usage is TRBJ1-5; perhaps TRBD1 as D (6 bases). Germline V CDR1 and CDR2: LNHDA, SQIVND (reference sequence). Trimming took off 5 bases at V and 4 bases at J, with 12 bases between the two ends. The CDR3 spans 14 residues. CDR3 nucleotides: TGTGCCAGTAGTGTGGACAGTGTAAATCAGCCCCAGCATTTT. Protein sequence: CASSVDSVNQPQHF.

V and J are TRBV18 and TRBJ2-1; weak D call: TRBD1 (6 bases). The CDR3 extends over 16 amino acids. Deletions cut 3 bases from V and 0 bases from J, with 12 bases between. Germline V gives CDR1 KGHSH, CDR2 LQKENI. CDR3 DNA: TGTGCCAGCTCACCTGCGGACAGAGACTCCTACAATGAGCAGTTCTTC. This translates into CASSPADRDSYNEQFF.

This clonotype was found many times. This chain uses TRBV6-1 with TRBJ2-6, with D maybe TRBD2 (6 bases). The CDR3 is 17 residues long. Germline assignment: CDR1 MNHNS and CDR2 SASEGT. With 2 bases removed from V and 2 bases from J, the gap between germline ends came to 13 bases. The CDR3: CASSEFVSGAGANVLTF. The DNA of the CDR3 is TGTGCCAGCAGTGAATTCGTATCGGGGGCTGGGGCCAACGTCCTGACTTTC.

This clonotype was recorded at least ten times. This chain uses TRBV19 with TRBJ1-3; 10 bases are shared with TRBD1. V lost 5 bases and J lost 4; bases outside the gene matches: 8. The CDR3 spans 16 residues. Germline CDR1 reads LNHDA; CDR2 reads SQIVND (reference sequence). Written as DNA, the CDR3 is TGTGCCAGTAGTCCCCCGGGACAGGGGTCCGGAAACACCATATATTTT. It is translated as CASSPPGQGSGNTIYF.